This TCR beta chain was found in a study of T cell responses to AZD1222 COVID-19 vaccine. Assay: immunoSEQ multiplex PCR; the TCRdb copy retains only in-frame clones and omits some. Of more than 95,000 clones in the sample, roughly 88% were seen once. This CDR3 spans 14 amino acids. Trimming stripped 6 bases from V and 3 bases from J, with 14 bases between. From germline, CDR1 is KGHSH and CDR2 LQKENI. The origin of this receptor is an adult who received the AZD1222 COVID-19 vaccine. The specimen comprised peripheral blood, sampled 28 days after the second AZD1222 dose. This chain connects TRBV18 to TRBJ1-2; the D gene is possibly TRBD1 (6 bases). CDR3 protein: CASSLDSPYYGYTF. DNA for the CDR3: TGTGCCAGCTCCTTGGACAGTCCCTACTATGGCTACACCTTC.